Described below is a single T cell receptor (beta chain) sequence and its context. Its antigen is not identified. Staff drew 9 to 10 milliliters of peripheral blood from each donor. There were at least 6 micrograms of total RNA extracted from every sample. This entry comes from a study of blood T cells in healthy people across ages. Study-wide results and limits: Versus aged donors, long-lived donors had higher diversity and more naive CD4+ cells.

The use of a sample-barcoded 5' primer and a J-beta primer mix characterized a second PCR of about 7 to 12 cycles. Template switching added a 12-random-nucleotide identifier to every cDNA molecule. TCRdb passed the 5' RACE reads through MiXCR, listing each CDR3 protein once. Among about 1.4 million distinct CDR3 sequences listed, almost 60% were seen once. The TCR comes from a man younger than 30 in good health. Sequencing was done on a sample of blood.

The CDR3 region has the DNA TGTGCCAGCGGACCATTAGGGGGACAGACTGAAGCTTTCTTT. This encodes CASGPLGGQTEAFF. The rearrangement joins TRBV12-3 or TRBV12-4 to TRBJ1-1; 7 nucleotides agree with TRBD1. This CDR3 has 14 residues. V lost 8 bases, J lost 5 bases, and 11 bases stayed unmatched.